This TCR beta chain is drawn from a study of vaccination effects on CD4 cells after COVID-19 (dated by TCRdb to between 2021 and 2024). Some background on the complete study: Two doses of either the BNT162b2 or the mRNA-1273 mRNA SARS-CoV-2 vaccine were administered to participants. The Oncomine TCR Beta short-read assay on an Illumina iSeq 100 was used to sequence cultures from other donors in the study. Altogether, roughly 10 COVID-19 convalescent patients and a handful of SARS-CoV-2-naive healthy vaccine recipients made up the full study. The study compared SARS-CoV-2 spike-specific CD4+ TCR repertoires before and after mRNA vaccination in COVID-19 convalescent patients and infection-naive vaccine recipients. Broader findings and caveats from the paper: In healthy vaccine recipients, vaccine-induced clones were almost all SARS-CoV-2 mono-reactive, with only 1 of 255 cross-reactive with common cold coronaviruses. Clones induced by infection and clones induced by vaccination both contracted markedly at late timepoints after vaccination, which fits with T cell responses waning over time. The study was limited by a small number of convalescent patients and lacked early post-infection timepoints.

The protocol used for the library was the immunoSEQ multiplex PCR assay. DNA from the cultured, isolated CD4+ T cells was subjected to TCR beta CDR3 sequencing. As for how the authors treated the data: Non-productive TCR sequences were discarded, and reads were trimmed to the CDR3 region, with only CDR3s of 7 or more amino acids retained. Antigen-specific clonotypes were identified using the MANAFEST web app by comparison of expansion in peptide wells against reference cultures. To count as positive, a clone had to show expansion at FDR<0.05 compared with the reference and with all other wells, an odds ratio above 5, and a frequency above 0.1% in two replicate wells. A clonotype was called cross-reactive if it was significantly expanded both in SARS-CoV-2 spike wells and in at least one common cold coronavirus spike condition. Using the stringdist R package, CDR3 similarity was measured by Levenshtein distance, and unrooted trees were constructed with ape in R 3.6.1. Here the immuneACCESS table is served through TCRdb, limited to in-frame sequences with V and J called. Missing clones are a known gap in these copies; in checked studies unresolved V genes cover under half, and the rest lacks a known reason. That table is the source of V, J and clone size, and D and trimming were worked out from the DNA. This sample gives fewer than 85,000 clones in total; around 78% of them show up just once. The ten most abundant clones make up under 12% of the sample.

Reading from cysteine to phenylalanine, the CDR3 counts 14 amino acids. This entry keeps only the CDR3 DNA: 42 bases, framed from base 1. The germline V gene supplies CDR1 MNHEY and CDR2 SVGAGI. At the junction V is shortened by 6 bases and J by 8 bases, with 17 bases in between. In the ViraFEST assay, PBMC were stimulated with viral peptide pools, and TCR sequencing was then used to find antigen-specific CD4+ T cell clonotypes based on their expansion. After more than 9 days of culture, CD4+ T cells were isolated with the EasySep CD4+ T cell isolation kit. Negative nucleocapsid antibody results before and after vaccination confirmed that the healthy vaccine recipients had no prior SARS-CoV-2 infection. Around 2.1 million PBMC per well were cultured with 9 to 10 ug/ml peptides in IMDM containing around 5% human AB serum, approximately 9.1 IU/ml IL-2 and gentamicin. On days 3 and 7, half of the culture medium was replaced with fresh IL-2-containing medium. Unless noted otherwise, every peptide stimulation condition was cultured in triplicate wells. PBMC were separated from whole blood using Ficoll-Paque Plus gradient centrifugation and were then either cryopreserved at -140C or used fresh. The overlapping peptide pools covered the spike proteins of SARS-CoV-2 and of the common cold coronaviruses HCoV-NL63, HCoV-OC43 and HCoV-229E. The QIAamp micro DNA kit was used to extract genomic DNA from the cultured CD4+ T cells.

As for this clone: Its recognized antigen is unknown. No much larger clonotype is one base removed from it; base qualities were not supplied.

The V and J segments used are TRBV6-5 and TRBJ2-1, with TRBD2 tentatively as D gene (5 bases match). The material sequenced was CD4+ T cells from PBMCs cultured with SARS-CoV-2 spike peptides, taken before COVID-19 vaccination. The cell subset or site label for this specimen denotes: SARS-CoV-2 spike overlapping peptide pool stimulation. The sequence was collected from a human donor who received a COVID-19 vaccine. The DNA sequence is given as TGTGCCAGCAGAAAACGGGGAAACGGGTATGAGCAGTTCTTC. Translated, it reads CASRKRGNGYEQFF.